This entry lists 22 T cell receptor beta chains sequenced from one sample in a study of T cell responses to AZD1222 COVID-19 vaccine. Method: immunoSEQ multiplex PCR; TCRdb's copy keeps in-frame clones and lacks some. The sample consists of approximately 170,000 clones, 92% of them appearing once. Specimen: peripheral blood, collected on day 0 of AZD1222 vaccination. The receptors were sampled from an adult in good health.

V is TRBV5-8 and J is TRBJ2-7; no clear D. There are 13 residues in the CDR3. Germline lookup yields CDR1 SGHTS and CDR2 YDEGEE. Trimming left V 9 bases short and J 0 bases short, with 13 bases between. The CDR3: CAIQTPSSYEQYF. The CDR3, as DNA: TGTGCCATCCAGACACCGAGCTCCTACGAGCAGTACTTC.

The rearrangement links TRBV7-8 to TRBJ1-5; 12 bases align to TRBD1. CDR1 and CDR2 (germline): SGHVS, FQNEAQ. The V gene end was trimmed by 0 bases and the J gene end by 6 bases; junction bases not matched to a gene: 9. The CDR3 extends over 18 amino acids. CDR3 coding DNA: TGTGCCAGCAGCTTAGCCCTGGGACAGGGGGCTAGGGGTCAGCCCCAGCATTTT. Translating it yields CASSLALGQGARGQPQHF.

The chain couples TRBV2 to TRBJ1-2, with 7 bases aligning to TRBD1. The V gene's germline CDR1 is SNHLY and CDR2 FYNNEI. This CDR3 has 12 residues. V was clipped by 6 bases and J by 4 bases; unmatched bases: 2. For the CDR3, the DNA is TGTGCCAGCAGGGGGGACAGCTATGGCTACACCTTC. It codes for CASRGDSYGYTF.

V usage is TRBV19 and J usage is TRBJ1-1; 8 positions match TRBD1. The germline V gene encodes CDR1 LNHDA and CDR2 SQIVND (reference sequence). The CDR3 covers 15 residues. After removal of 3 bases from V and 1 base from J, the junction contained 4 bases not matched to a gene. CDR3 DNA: TGTGCCAGTAGTATTAGCGGGACAGGGAACACTGAAGCTTTCTTT. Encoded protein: CASSISGTGNTEAFF.

CDR3 residues: CASSAHSGGATGELFF. CDR3 sequence (DNA): TGTGCCAGCAGCGCTCATAGCGGGGGGGCTACCGGGGAGCTGTTTTTT. The V gene is TRBV9, the J gene TRBJ2-2; 11 bases map to TRBD2. The ends lost 3 bases at V and 5 bases at J; junction bases unmatched: 6. Germline CDR1 reads SGDLS; CDR2 reads YYNGEE. The CDR3 totals 16 residues.

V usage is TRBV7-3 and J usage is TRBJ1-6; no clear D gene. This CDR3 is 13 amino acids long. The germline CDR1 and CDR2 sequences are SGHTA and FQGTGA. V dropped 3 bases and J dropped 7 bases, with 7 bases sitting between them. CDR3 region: CASSLRVNSPLHF. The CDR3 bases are TGTGCCAGCAGCTTGAGGGTCAATTCACCCCTCCACTTT.

The CDR3 loop reads CASSSLDRGYYGYTF. The DNA of the CDR3 is TGTGCCAGCAGCTCATTGGACAGGGGCTACTATGGCTACACCTTC. The rearrangement links TRBV7-2 to TRBJ1-2; 9 bases agree with TRBD1. The CDR3 has 15 residues. The V and J ends lost 4 bases and 3 bases, in that order; junction bases with no gene match: 6. The germline V gene has CDR1 SGHTA and CDR2 FQGNSA.

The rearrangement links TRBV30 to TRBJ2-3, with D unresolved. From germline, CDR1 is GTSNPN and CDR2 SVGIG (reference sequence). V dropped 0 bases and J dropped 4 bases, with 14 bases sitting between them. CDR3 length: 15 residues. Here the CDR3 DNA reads TGTGCCTGGAGTGTTCAGGCAGGCAGCTCAGATACGCAGTATTTT. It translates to CAWSVQAGSSDTQYF. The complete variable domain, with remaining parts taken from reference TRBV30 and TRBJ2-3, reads SQTIHQWPATLVQPVGSPLSLECTVEGTSNPNLYWYRQAAGRGLQLLFYSVGIGQISSEVPQNLSASRPQDRQFILSSKKLLLSDSGFYLCAWSVQAGSSDTQYFGPGTRLTVL.

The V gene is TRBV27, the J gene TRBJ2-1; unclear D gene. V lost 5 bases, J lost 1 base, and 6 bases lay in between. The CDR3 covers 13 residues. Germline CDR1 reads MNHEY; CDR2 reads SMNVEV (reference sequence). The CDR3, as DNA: TGTGCCAGCAGTATCGAATCCTACAATGAGCAGTTCTTC. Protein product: CASSIESYNEQFF.

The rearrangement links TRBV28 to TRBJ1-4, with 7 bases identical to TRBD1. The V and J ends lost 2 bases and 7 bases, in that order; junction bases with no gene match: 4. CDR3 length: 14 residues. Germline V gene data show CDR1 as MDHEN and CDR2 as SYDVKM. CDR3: CASSLTGAGEKLFF. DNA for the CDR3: TGTGCCAGCAGTTTAACAGGGGCCGGTGAAAAACTGTTTTTT.

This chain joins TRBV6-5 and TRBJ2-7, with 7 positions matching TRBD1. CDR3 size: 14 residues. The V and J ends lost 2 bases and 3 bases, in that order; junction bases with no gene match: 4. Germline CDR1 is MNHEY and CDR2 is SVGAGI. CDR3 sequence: CASSYGTDHYEQYF. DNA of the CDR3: TGTGCCAGCAGTTACGGGACAGATCACTACGAGCAGTACTTC.

The CDR3 here is CASSPKYGDGYTF. The CDR3 DNA reads as TGTGCCAGCTCACCAAAATACGGAGATGGCTACACCTTC. The rearrangement joins TRBV18 to TRBJ1-2; D call uncertain. The CDR3 consists of 13 residues. The ends were cut back, 2 bases at V and 6 bases at J, with 10 bases in the middle. CDR1 and CDR2 from the germline V gene are KGHSH and LQKENI.

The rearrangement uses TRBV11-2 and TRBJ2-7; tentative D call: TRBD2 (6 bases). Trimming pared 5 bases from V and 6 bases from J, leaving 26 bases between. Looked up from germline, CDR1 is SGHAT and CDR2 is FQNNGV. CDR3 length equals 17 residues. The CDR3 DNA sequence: TGTGCCAGCAGCATCTTTTTACCGGGACTCGTATACGCCGAGCAGTACTTC. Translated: CASSIFLPGLVYAEQYF.

CDR3 loop: CASSYSTGVTEAFF. In nucleotides, the CDR3 is TGTGCCAGCAGTTACTCAACAGGGGTCACTGAAGCTTTCTTT. The J gene is TRBJ1-1, the V gene TRBV6-6, with TRBD1 matching over 7 bases. Germline loops: CDR1 MNHNY, CDR2 SVGAGI (reference sequence). J was trimmed by 4 bases and V by 0 bases; bases with no gene match: 2. This CDR3 has 14 residues.

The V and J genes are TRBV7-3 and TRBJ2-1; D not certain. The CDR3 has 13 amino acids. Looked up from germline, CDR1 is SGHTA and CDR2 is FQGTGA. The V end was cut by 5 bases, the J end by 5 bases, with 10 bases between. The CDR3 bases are TGTGCCAGCAGCCCGACCCCGGACAATGAGCAGTTCTTC. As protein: CASSPTPDNEQFF. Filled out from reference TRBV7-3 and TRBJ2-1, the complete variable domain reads GAGVSQTPSNKVTEKGKYVELRCDPISGHTALYWYRQSLGQGPEFLIYFQGTGAADDSGLPNDRFFAVRPEGSVSTLKIQRTERGDSAVYLCASSPTPDNEQFFGPGTRLTVL.

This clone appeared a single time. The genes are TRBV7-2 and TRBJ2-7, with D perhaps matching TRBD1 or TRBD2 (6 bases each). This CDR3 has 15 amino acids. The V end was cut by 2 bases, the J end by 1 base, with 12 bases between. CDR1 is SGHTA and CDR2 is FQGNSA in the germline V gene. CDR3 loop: CASSLFGGASYEQYF. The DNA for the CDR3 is TGTGCCAGCAGCTTATTCGGGGGCGCATCCTACGAGCAGTACTTC.

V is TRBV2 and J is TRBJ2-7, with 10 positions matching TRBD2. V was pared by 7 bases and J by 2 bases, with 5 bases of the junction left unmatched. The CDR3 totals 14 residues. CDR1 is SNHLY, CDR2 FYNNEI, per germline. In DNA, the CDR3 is TGTGCCAGCAAAGGGACTAGCGACCCCTACGAGCAGTACTTC. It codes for CASKGTSDPYEQYF.

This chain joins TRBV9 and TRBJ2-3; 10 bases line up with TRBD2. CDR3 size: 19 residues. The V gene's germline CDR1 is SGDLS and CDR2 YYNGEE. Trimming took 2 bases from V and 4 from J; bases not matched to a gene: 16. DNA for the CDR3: TGTGCCAGCAGCGTCAAGCCGCGATTTCTAGCGGGAGAGGCAGATACGCAGTATTTT. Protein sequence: CASSVKPRFLAGEADTQYF.

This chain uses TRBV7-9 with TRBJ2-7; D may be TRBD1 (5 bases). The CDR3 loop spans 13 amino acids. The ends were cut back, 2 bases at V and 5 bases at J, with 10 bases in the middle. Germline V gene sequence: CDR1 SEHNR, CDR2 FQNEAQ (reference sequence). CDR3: CASSLRGAHEQYF. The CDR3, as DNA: TGTGCCAGCAGCTTAAGGGGTGCTCACGAGCAGTACTTC.

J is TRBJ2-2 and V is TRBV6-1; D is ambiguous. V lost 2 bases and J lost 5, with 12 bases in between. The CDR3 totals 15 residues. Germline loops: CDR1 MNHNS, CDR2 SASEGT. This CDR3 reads CASSERAASTGELFF. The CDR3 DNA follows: TGTGCCAGCAGTGAAAGGGCGGCTAGTACCGGGGAGCTGTTTTTT.

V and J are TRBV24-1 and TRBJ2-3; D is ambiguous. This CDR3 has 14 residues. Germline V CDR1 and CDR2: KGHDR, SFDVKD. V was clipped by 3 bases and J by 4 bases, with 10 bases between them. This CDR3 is CATSDNVGADTQYF. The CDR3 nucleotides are TGTGCCACCAGTGATAACGTAGGCGCAGATACGCAGTATTTT.

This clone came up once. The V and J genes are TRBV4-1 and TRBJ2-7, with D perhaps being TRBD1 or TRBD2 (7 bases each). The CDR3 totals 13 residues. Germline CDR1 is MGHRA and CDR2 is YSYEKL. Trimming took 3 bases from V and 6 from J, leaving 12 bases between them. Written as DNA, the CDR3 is TGCGCCAGCAGCCAGTCAGGGGGGGGCGAGCAGTACTTC. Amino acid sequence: CASSQSGGGEQYF.